Below are 26 T cell receptor beta chains sequenced from a single sample in a study of cytomegalovirus exposure and HLA in healthy donors. It was with 60 Vbeta and 13 Jbeta primers that the PCR ran. Some clones are missing from TCRdb's copy, which holds only in-frame ones; the method was immunoSEQ multiplex PCR. The repertoire holds about 160,000 clones, roughly 80% seen once, with 6.3% in the top ten. Specimen: PBMCs. Receptors were obtained from a male donor in good health and CMV-seropositive.

The rearrangement joins TRBV18 to TRBJ2-7, with 10 bases lining up with TRBD1. Germline V gene sequence: CDR1 KGHSH, CDR2 LQKENI. This CDR3 has 15 residues. V trimming: 6 bases; J trimming: 2 bases; junction bases outside the gene matches: 7. The CDR3 region is CASSSRDRGAYEQYF. The CDR3 DNA reads TGTGCCAGCTCGTCTCGGGACAGGGGCGCCTACGAGCAGTACTTC.

Only one count was recorded for this clone. V gene TRBV19 combines with J gene TRBJ1-5; D uncertain. This CDR3 contains 17 residues. Germline CDR1 is LNHDA and CDR2 is SQIVND (reference sequence). V was clipped by 9 bases and J by 2 bases, with 23 bases between them. CDR3 protein: CASSRRGGDMGNQPQHF. The CDR3, as DNA: TGTGCCAGCAGCAGGAGAGGCGGGGATATGGGCAATCAGCCCCAGCATTTT.

The V gene is TRBV6-1, the J gene TRBJ2-1, with 7 positions matching TRBD2. The trim removed 1 base at V and 0 bases at J, leaving 6 bases unmatched. The length of the CDR3 is 17 residues. Germline CDR1 MNHNS, CDR2 SASEGT. Written as DNA, the CDR3 is TGTGCCAGCAGTGAAGTGGTGGGAGGGTTCTCCTACAATGAGCAGTTCTTC. Its protein is CASSEVVGGFSYNEQFF.

The chain joins TRBV15 to TRBJ2-1; 8 bases fit TRBD1. V shed 0 bases, J shed 4 bases, and the junction held 5 bases outside the gene matches. Germline assignment: CDR1 LNHNV and CDR2 YYDKDF (reference sequence). The CDR3 length is 16 residues. CDR3 nucleotides: TGTGCCACCAGCAGAGATACAGGGGGATCTTACAATGAGCAGTTCTTC. Translation gives CATSRDTGGSYNEQFF.

The CDR3 DNA reads TGTGCCATCAGTTATGGGGCCAACGTCCTGACTTTC. It specifies CAISYGANVLTF. The chain is built from TRBV10-3 and TRBJ2-6; D unclear. There are 12 residues in the CDR3. Germline V gene lookup returns CDR1 ENHRY and CDR2 SYGVKD. The ends were cut back, 5 bases at V and 3 bases at J, with 2 bases in the middle.

In this sample, this clone turned up a few times. This chain connects TRBV5-6 to TRBJ2-7; 9 nucleotides agree with TRBD1. The CDR3 runs 13 residues. The germline gives CDR1 SGHDT, CDR2 YYEEEE. V gave up 4 bases and J gave up 5 bases; unmatched junction bases: 4. The DNA of the CDR3 is TGTGCCAGCAGCCGACAGGGGGGTGACGAGCAGTACTTC. Its protein product is CASSRQGGDEQYF. Filled out from reference TRBV5-6 and TRBJ2-7, the complete variable domain reads DAGVTQSPTHLIKTRGQQVTLRCSPKSGHDTVSWYQQALGQGPQFIFQYYEEEERQRGNFPDRFSGHQFPNYSSELNVNALLLGDSALYLCASSRQGGDEQYFGPGTRLTVT.

The chain recombines TRBV18 with TRBJ2-1; 12 bases are shared with TRBD2. Germline CDR1 is KGHSH and CDR2 is LQKENI. J was trimmed by 10 bases and V by 3 bases; bases with no gene match: 7. The CDR3 loop spans 15 amino acids. The CDR3 loop is CASSPLAGGPREQFF. Written as DNA, the CDR3 is TGTGCCAGCTCACCTCTAGCGGGAGGGCCCAGGGAGCAGTTCTTC.

The CDR3: CASSSGLAAPYEQYF. In nucleotides, the CDR3 is TGTGCCAGCAGTTCGGGACTAGCGGCCCCTTACGAGCAGTACTTC. The J gene is TRBJ2-7, the V gene TRBV27; 11 positions match TRBD2. The CDR3 consists of 15 residues. Germline V gives CDR1 MNHEY, CDR2 SMNVEV (reference sequence). V was clipped by 4 bases and J by 4 bases; unmatched bases: 6.

The table lists this clone with a few counts. This chain connects TRBV9 to TRBJ2-5, with 9 bases aligning to TRBD2. CDR1 and CDR2 (germline): SGDLS, YYNGEE. CDR3 length: 18 amino acids. V was clipped by 0 bases and J by 7 bases; unmatched bases: 16. Written as DNA, the CDR3 is TGTGCCAGCAGCGTAGCTCCGGCTAGCGGGACCCACACGGGGACCCAGTACTTC. It yields the protein CASSVAPASGTHTGTQYF.

The chain links TRBV7-2 to TRBJ1-4; 9 bases align to TRBD1. Germline V gene lookup returns CDR1 SGHTA and CDR2 FQGNSA. J gave up 6 bases and V 5 bases, and 4 bases lay outside the gene matches. The CDR3 contains 14 residues. The CDR3 loop is CASSRTGGDEKLFF. DNA for the CDR3: TGTGCCAGCAGCAGAACAGGGGGCGATGAAAAACTGTTTTTT.

The rearrangement uses TRBV18 and TRBJ2-5; a weak D match, TRBD2 (6 bases). CDR3 length: 15 amino acids. V was shortened by 3 bases and J by 3 bases, with 14 bases between the two germline ends. CDR1 KGHSH and CDR2 LQKENI come from the germline V gene. This chain's CDR3 is CASSPPSANKETQYF. The DNA of the CDR3 is TGTGCCAGCTCACCCCCTAGCGCGAATAAAGAGACCCAGTACTTC.

Of note for this clone: The junction shows a germline mismatch at one end, possibly a read error. The rearrangement links TRBV7-9 to TRBJ2-5; 8 bases align to TRBD2. The CDR3 covers 16 residues. Germline lookup yields CDR1 SEHNR and CDR2 FQNEAQ (reference sequence). In DNA, the CDR3 is TGTGCCAGCAGCTTAACCGGGGGGGCAGACACTCAGGGTCGGGACTTC. As protein: CASSLTGGADTQGRDF. Full variable domain (outside the CDR3, taken from reference TRBV7-9 and TRBJ2-5): DTGVSQNPRHKITKRGQNVTFRCDPISEHNRLYWYRQTLGQGPEFLTYFQNEAQLEKSRLLSDRFSAERPKGSFSTLEIQRTEQGDSAMYLCASSLTGGADTQGRDFGPGTRLLVL.

The chain is built from TRBV30 and TRBJ2-3, with D hard to call. Deletions cut 2 bases from V and 6 bases from J, with 6 bases between. In germline, CDR1 is GTSNPN, CDR2 SVGIG (reference sequence). The CDR3 spans 11 residues. CDR3 residues: CAWSKLDTQYF. The CDR3 DNA follows: TGTGCCTGGAGTAAGCTGGATACGCAGTATTTT.

This chain links TRBV25-1 with TRBJ2-3, with unresolved D. Trimming shortened V by 0 bases and J by 6 bases, and 4 bases separated the two germline ends. The CDR3 contains 12 residues. The germline gives CDR1 MGHDK, CDR2 SYGVNS. The CDR3 reads CASSEYGDTQYF. CDR3 in DNA: TGTGCCAGCAGTGAATACGGTGATACGCAGTATTTT.

The DNA of the CDR3 is TGTGCTAGTGGTTTGGTACTGGGGAGGGCGTGGGGCATGAACACTGAAGCTTTCTTT. It is translated as CASGLVLGRAWGMNTEAFF. V gene TRBV12-5 combines with J gene TRBJ1-1; a possible D gene is TRBD1 (5 bases). The CDR3 runs to 19 residues. CDR1 is LGHNT, CDR2 FRNRAP, per germline. Trimming took off 0 bases at V and 0 bases at J, with 20 bases between the two ends. Full variable domain (missing parts from reference TRBV12-5 and TRBJ1-1): DARVTQTPRHKVTEMGQEVTMRCQPILGHNTVFWYRQTMMQGLELLAYFRNRAPLDDSGMPKDRFSAEMPDATLATLKIQPSEPRDSAVYFCASGLVLGRAWGMNTEAFFGQGTRLTVV.

This chain uses TRBV5-1 with TRBJ2-1, with D possibly TRBD2 on 6 matching bases. The CDR3 totals 14 residues. Germline V lookup: CDR1 SGHRS, CDR2 YFSETQ. V lost 4 bases and J lost 1, with 9 bases in between. CDR3 region: CASSQEGSYNEQFF. DNA for the CDR3: TGCGCCAGCAGCCAGGAGGGGTCCTACAATGAGCAGTTCTTC.

The CDR3 sequence: CASSSRLAARDEQFF. The CDR3 DNA follows: TGTGCCAGCAGCTCCCGACTAGCGGCTAGGGATGAGCAGTTCTTC. This chain uses TRBV13 with TRBJ2-1, with TRBD2 identical over 9 bases. The CDR3 contains 15 residues. With 4 bases clipped from V and 8 bases from J, the junction kept 9 bases outside the gene matches. The germline gives CDR1 PRHDT, CDR2 FYEKMQ (reference sequence).

The gene calls are TRBV6-5 and TRBJ1-3; TRBD1 is a possible D gene (6 bases). Trimming shortened V by 2 bases and J by 4 bases, and 6 bases separated the two germline ends. The CDR3 has 13 residues. The germline V gene has CDR1 MNHEY and CDR2 SVGAGI. In DNA form, the CDR3 reads TGTGCCAGCAGTTACACAGGGGGAAACACCATATATTTT. Protein product: CASSYTGGNTIYF.

J is TRBJ1-4 and V is TRBV15, with D tentatively TRBD1 (6 bases). The length of the CDR3 is 15 residues. V lost 4 bases, J lost 5 bases, and 14 bases lay in between. Germline V gives CDR1 LNHNV, CDR2 YYDKDF (reference sequence). This chain's CDR3 is CATSIQDSRNEKLFF. DNA for the CDR3: TGTGCCACCAGCATCCAGGACAGTCGAAATGAAAAACTGTTTTTT. Using reference TRBV15 and TRBJ1-4 for the parts outside the CDR3, the full variable domain is DAMVIQNPRYQVTQFGKPVTLSCSQTLNHNVMYWYQQKSSQAPKLLFHYYDKDFNNEADTPDNFQSRRPNTSFCFLDIRSPGLGDTAMYLCATSIQDSRNEKLFFGSGTQLSVL.

The chain uses TRBV30 and TRBJ2-3; 15 nucleotides line up with TRBD2. The CDR3 has 14 residues. The V gene's germline CDR1 is GTSNPN and CDR2 SVGIG (reference sequence). Germline trimming cut 7 bases from V and 6 bases from J; bases unmatched to any gene: 5. The DNA of the CDR3 is TGTGCCTCGGGACTAGCGGGAGGAGGGGATACGCAGTATTTT. It is translated as CASGLAGGGDTQYF.

This clone was picked up one time. The chain recombines TRBV28 with TRBJ2-1; the match to TRBD2 covers 9 bases. J was trimmed by 8 bases and V by 2 bases; bases with no gene match: 7. From germline, CDR1 is MDHEN and CDR2 SYDVKM. The CDR3 sequence is 15 residues long. Written as DNA, the CDR3 is TGTGCCAGCAGTTTAGCGGGAGGGCCGAACGATGAGCAGTTCTTC. It encodes CASSLAGGPNDEQFF.

The chain carries TRBV30 and TRBJ1-6, with no clear D. Germline V gives CDR1 GTSNPN, CDR2 SVGIG (reference sequence). Deletions cut 7 bases from V and 7 bases from J, with 8 bases between. The CDR3 totals 11 residues. The CDR3 is CASRGNSPLHF. The CDR3 DNA reads as TGTGCCTCGCGGGGAAATTCACCCCTCCACTTT.

This clone turned up a few times. This rearrangement joins TRBV11-3 to TRBJ1-6; 9 bases align to TRBD1. Germline CDR1 reads SGHNT; CDR2 reads YENEEA. V was clipped by 4 bases and J by 5 bases; unmatched bases: 12. This CDR3 comprises 18 residues. The DNA of the CDR3 is TGTGCCAGCAGCTCACGAGGGGGGACAGGGCCAGATAATTCACCCCTCCACTTT. It translates to CASSSRGGTGPDNSPLHF.

The V and J genes are TRBV6-5 and TRBJ1-5; TRBD1 matches at 8 bases. V lost 10 bases and J lost 6; bases outside the gene matches: 14. This CDR3 comprises 15 residues. Germline-derived CDR1 and CDR2 are MNHEY and SVGAGI. The CDR3 region has the DNA TGTGCCACCAAACTAGGACAGGGTGGAAGTCAGCCCCAGCATTTT. As protein: CATKLGQGGSQPQHF.

This clone is a singleton in its sample. The V and J genes are TRBV6-5 and TRBJ2-7; 10 nucleotides match TRBD2. Germline trimming cut 2 bases from V and 3 bases from J; bases unmatched to any gene: 4. The CDR3 loop spans 15 amino acids. CDR1 is MNHEY, CDR2 SVGAGI, per germline. Here the CDR3 reads CASSYGLAANYEQYF. The CDR3 bases are TGTGCCAGCAGTTACGGACTAGCGGCGAACTACGAGCAGTACTTC.

The chain employs TRBV19 and TRBJ1-5; 7 bases are shared with TRBD1. This CDR3 spans 15 amino acids. Germline V gene lookup returns CDR1 LNHDA and CDR2 SQIVND (reference sequence). The V segment lost 5 bases and the J segment 4 bases; nucleotides outside the gene matches: 8. CDR3 nucleotides: TGTGCCAGTAGTGAGGGGACAGTGCTAAATCAGCCCCAGCATTTT. As protein: CASSEGTVLNQPQHF. Filled out from reference TRBV19 and TRBJ1-5, the complete variable domain reads DGGITQSPKYLFRKEGQNVTLSCEQNLNHDAMYWYRQDPGQGLRLIYYSQIVNDFQKGDIAEGYSVSREKKESFPLTVTSAQKNPTAFYLCASSEGTVLNQPQHFGDGTRLSIL.